The 20 T cell receptor beta chains below were found in one sample sequenced in a study of vaccination effects on CD4 cells after COVID-19. No antigen has been identified for these receptors. Sequencing in the ViraFEST assay came after antigen-specific CD4+ T cells had been expanded with viral peptide pools, which were used to stimulate PBMC. Following culture for ten to eleven days, CD4+ T cells were isolated. Participants completed two doses of the BNT162b2 or mRNA-1273 vaccine. Assay used: immunoSEQ multiplex PCR; TCRdb lists only in-frame clones, some missing. The table records roughly 24,000 clones, 75% to 85% of them present only once. The starting material was CD4+ T cells from PBMCs cultured with SARS-CoV-2 spike peptides, obtained after COVID-19 vaccination. These receptors came from a human donor who received a COVID-19 vaccine. Some clones in this sample may be carry-over from other donors' samples.

The chain has TRBV6-5 and TRBJ2-7; D gene uncertain. V gave up 8 bases and J gave up 0 bases, with 5 bases separating them. CDR1 and CDR2 from the germline V gene are MNHEY and SVGAGI. CDR3 size: 11 residues. CDR3 protein: CASRTSYEQYV. CDR3 nucleotide sequence: TGTGCCAGCCGGACCTCCTACGAGCAGTACGTC.

V is TRBV30 and J is TRBJ1-5, with 7 bases matching TRBD1. J lost 3 bases, V lost 2 bases, and 13 bases had no gene match. Germline-derived CDR1 and CDR2 are GTSNPN and SVGIG (reference sequence). CDR3 length equals 17 residues. Here the CDR3 DNA reads TGTGCCTGGAGTAAAGGCCAGGGACAGACACTCAATCAGCCCCAGCATTTT. Amino acid sequence: CAWSKGQGQTLNQPQHF.

This clone came up a few times. The chain couples TRBV7-9 to TRBJ1-2; D gene ambiguous. Germline V CDR1 and CDR2: SEHNR, FQNEAQ (reference sequence). The ends were cut back, 1 base at V and 5 bases at J, with 8 bases in the middle. The CDR3 contains 13 residues. This chain's CDR3 is CASSLGNGYGYTF. The CDR3 coding sequence is TGTGCCAGCAGCTTAGGAAACGGGTATGGCTACACCTTC.

The CDR3 sequence: CASSLVQGSYGYTF. CDR3 sequence (DNA): TGTGCCAGCAGCTTAGTCCAGGGAAGCTATGGCTACACCTTC. V and J are TRBV7-2 and TRBJ1-2; tentative D call: TRBD1 (5 bases). Germline V lookup: CDR1 SGHTA, CDR2 FQGNSA. V lost 1 base and J 4 bases, leaving 10 bases between the germline ends. The CDR3 is 14 residues long.

The chain joins TRBV10-3 to TRBJ1-1; D unresolved. V was pared by 2 bases and J by 5 bases, with 9 bases between. This CDR3 is 13 amino acids long. Germline V gene data show CDR1 as ENHRY and CDR2 as SYGVKD. CDR3 in amino acids: CAISEARGTEAFF. The CDR3 DNA reads as TGTGCCATCAGTGAGGCACGCGGGACTGAAGCTTTCTTT.

This clone appeared a few times. The chain links TRBV10-1 to TRBJ1-4, with D maybe TRBD1 (6 bases). Germline V gene data show CDR1 as WNHNN and CDR2 as SYGVQD (reference sequence). V was cut by 5 bases and J by 8 bases, with 18 bases left in between. The CDR3 contains 15 residues. For the CDR3, the DNA is TGCGCCAGCAGTAATACGGACAGAGGGCGGGAAAAACTGTTTTTT. Translation: CASSNTDRGREKLFF.

The CDR3 DNA reads TGTGCCAGCAGTTCCCGGGACAGGGGTTATACCGGGGAGCTGTTTTTT. It specifies CASSSRDRGYTGELFF. The chain carries TRBV6-5 and TRBJ2-2, with 10 nucleotides matching TRBD1. This CDR3 comprises 16 residues. Germline CDR1 and CDR2: MNHEY and SVGAGI. V lost 4 bases to trimming and J lost 5 bases; unmatched junction nucleotides: 7.

The chain links TRBV19 to TRBJ2-1, with D tentatively TRBD2 (7 bases). CDR1 and CDR2 from the germline V gene are LNHDA and SQIVND (reference sequence). The CDR3 extends over 13 amino acids. Trimming removed 10 bases from V and 8 bases from J, with 18 bases in between. CDR3 sequence (DNA): TGTGCCATTGCGCGGGGGCCGAGGGATGAGCAGTTCTTC. It codes for CAIARGPRDEQFF.

The gene calls are TRBV7-9 and TRBJ1-1; tentative D call: TRBD1 (6 bases). The CDR3 spans 15 residues. Germline CDR1 reads SEHNR; CDR2 reads FQNEAQ (reference sequence). V shed 3 bases and J shed 1 base, with 12 bases lying between them. CDR3: CASSFERGANTEAFF. CDR3 nucleotide sequence: TGTGCCAGCAGCTTCGAGAGGGGGGCGAACACTGAAGCTTTCTTT.

The chain recombines TRBV6-5 with TRBJ2-5; D may be TRBD1 or TRBD2 (5 bases each). From germline, CDR1 is MNHEY and CDR2 SVGAGI. The CDR3 contains 13 residues. The V gene lost 7 bases and the J gene lost 1 base, with 10 bases spanning the gap. CDR3 sequence: CASKVRGQETQYF. In DNA form, the CDR3 reads TGTGCCAGCAAGGTGAGGGGCCAAGAGACCCAGTACTTC.

In its sample, this clone was seen a few times. This CDR3 is CASSDWGGKSQPQHF. CDR3 bases: TGTGCCAGCAGTGATTGGGGAGGGAAGAGTCAGCCCCAGCATTTT. The chain combines TRBV6-2 or TRBV6-3 with TRBJ1-5; no reliable D call. The V gene's germline CDR1 is MNHEY and CDR2 SVGEGT. CDR3 length: 15 amino acids. Trimming pared 5 bases from V and 6 bases from J, leaving 17 bases between.

V is TRBV29-1 and J is TRBJ2-5; a possible D gene is TRBD1 (6 bases). Germline CDR1 reads SQVTM; CDR2 reads ANQGSEA. The CDR3 runs to 12 residues. Trimming took off 7 bases at V and 1 base at J, with 10 bases between the two ends. The CDR3 protein is CSARGPQETQYF. DNA for the CDR3: TGCAGCGCCAGGGGACCCCAAGAGACCCAGTACTTC.

This chain's CDR3 is CATAPRSRNQPQHF. Written as DNA, the CDR3 is TGTGCCACCGCCCCCCGGTCGCGCAATCAGCCCCAGCATTTT. This rearrangement joins TRBV24-1 to TRBJ1-5; no clear D gene. Trimming pared 9 bases from V and 2 bases from J, leaving 13 bases between. There are 14 residues in the CDR3. CDR1 and CDR2 from the germline V gene are KGHDR and SFDVKD.

This clone was counted between two and nine times. J is TRBJ1-1 and V is TRBV5-6; 8 nucleotides match TRBD1. The CDR3 totals 15 residues. With 2 bases clipped from V and 5 bases from J, the junction kept 8 bases outside the gene matches. CDR1 and CDR2 from the germline V gene are SGHDT and YYEEEE. CDR3 residues: CASSFGGQGGTEAFF. The CDR3 DNA is TGTGCCAGCAGCTTCGGTGGACAGGGCGGAACTGAAGCTTTCTTT. Variable domain in full (rest from reference TRBV5-6 and TRBJ1-1): DAGVTQSPTHLIKTRGQQVTLRCSPKSGHDTVSWYQQALGQGPQFIFQYYEEEERQRGNFPDRFSGHQFPNYSSELNVNALLLGDSALYLCASSFGGQGGTEAFFGQGTRLTVV.

This sequence joins TRBV3-1 (or the pseudogene TRBV3-2) and TRBJ2-7; 8 bases match TRBD1. The V segment lost 4 bases and the J segment 5 bases; nucleotides outside the gene matches: 10. This CDR3 has 15 residues. Germline CDR1 and CDR2: LGHDT and YNNKEL (reference sequence). DNA for the CDR3: TGTGCCAGCAGCCGCAGCCCCGGACAGGGCCACGAGCAGTACGTC. It codes for CASSRSPGQGHEQYV.

This clone appeared a single time. Its ends do not fully match the called genes, so a read error is possible. This sequence joins TRBV5-1 and TRBJ2-2, with D maybe TRBD2 (5 bases). CDR1 SGHRS and CDR2 YFSETQ come from the germline V gene. The CDR3 contains 16 residues. In DNA, the CDR3 is TGCGTCAGCAGCTTGGAGGCTAGCTTTCGGACCGGGGAGCTGTTTTTT. As protein: CVSSLEASFRTGELFF.

The chain recombines TRBV4-1 with TRBJ1-1; 8 bases line up with TRBD1. CDR1 is MGHRA, CDR2 YSYEKL, per germline. This CDR3 is 15 amino acids long. V dropped 3 bases and J dropped 3; count of bases not matched to a gene: 6. In DNA form, the CDR3 reads TGCGCCAGCAGCCAGCTCCCGACAGGGGACACTGAAGCTTTCTTT. Its translation: CASSQLPTGDTEAFF.

CDR3 coding DNA: TGTGCCACCAGTGATTTAGCGGGGGTAGGCACCGGGGAGCTGTTTTTT. This gives the protein CATSDLAGVGTGELFF. The chain has TRBV24-1 and TRBJ2-2, with 8 bases matching TRBD2. CDR3 size: 16 residues. V was clipped by 1 base and J by 4 bases; unmatched bases: 4. Germline CDR1 is KGHDR and CDR2 is SFDVKD.

The chain has TRBV6-5 and TRBJ1-1, with a tentative D call TRBD1 (5 bases). The germline V and J ends were trimmed by 0 bases and 6 bases, with 8 bases remaining between them. The CDR3 consists of 13 residues. Germline CDR1 and CDR2: MNHEY and SVGAGI. The CDR3 DNA is TGTGCCAGCAGTTACTCCCAGGGCCCTGAAGCTTTCTTT. This translates into CASSYSQGPEAFF.

CDR3 protein: CASSSGRSGRNQPQHF. DNA for the CDR3: TGTGCCAGCAGTTCCGGAAGATCGGGAAGAAATCAGCCCCAGCATTTT. This chain uses TRBV6-6 with TRBJ1-5; D remains ambiguous. Germline-derived CDR1 and CDR2 are MNHNY and SVGAGI (reference sequence). V shed 4 bases and J shed 4 bases, with 17 bases lying between them. The CDR3 totals 16 residues.